This entry is about one T cell receptor beta chain. Its antigen is not yet known. Base qualities were left out, and no much larger clone turns up one base away. Genomic DNA was extracted from sorted cells for sequencing of the TCRbeta CDR3 region. TCRbeta CDR3 regions were sequenced using the immunoSEQ Assay. TCRdb took over this immuneACCESS table, retaining in-frame rearrangements with V and J assigned. Such tables are incomplete; in checked studies, under half of the missing clones stem from an unresolved V gene, and the remainder is unexplained. Here the sample has 96,000 or so clones; about 84% occur a single time. Roughly 6% of the sample comes from the top ten. The trial excluded patients who had a history of autoimmune disease or were on systemic immunosuppression. Peripheral blood for TCR sequencing was collected from all dose cohorts at baseline, on cycle 4 day 1, and on cycle 7 day 1. Samples were obtained from an open-label, multicenter, first-in-human phase I dose-escalation trial of ivuxolimab. Adults with locally advanced or metastatic melanoma, renal cell carcinoma, hepatocellular carcinoma or head and neck squamous cell carcinoma were enrolled in the trial. Before TCR sequencing, CD4+ and CD8+ T cells were separately sorted from peripheral blood.

Cut back by 8 bases and 2 bases, the V and J ends lie 17 bases apart. The CDR3 starts with the cysteine, ends with the phenylalanine, and has 14 residues. Only the CDR3 region is kept as DNA, spanning 42 bases read in frame from base 1. The data are from a study of OX40 agonist ivuxolimab in advanced cancers. With regard to the full study: Ivuxolimab, which targeted the costimulatory receptor OX40 (CD134), was an agonistic, fully human IgG2 monoclonal antibody. Intravenous ivuxolimab was administered to patients every 2 weeks at six dose levels: 0.01, 0.1, 0.3, 1.5, 3 and 10 mg/kg. Among the approximately 50 dose-escalation patients, 19 had hepatocellular carcinoma, about 15 melanoma, 9 renal cell carcinoma and 9 head and neck cancer. A male proportion of under 85% and a mean age of approximately 61 years, ranging from about 23 to 79, were recorded for the dose-escalation cohort. Patients were allowed to have had prior anti-PD-1, anti-PD-L1 or anti-CTLA-4 therapy, and 40% of the dose-escalation patients had previously received checkpoint inhibitors. Partial responses occurred in three dose-escalation patients, of whom one had hepatocellular carcinoma and two had cutaneous melanoma. The purpose of peripheral TCRbeta sequencing was to test whether ivuxolimab changed TCR sequence diversity and led to clonal T-cell expansion. The paper describes the monotherapy dose-escalation part (N ≈ 50 patients) of the phase I trial of ivuxolimab. Points the paper makes about the study in general: Partial responders in the 0.1-3.0 mg/kg groups had among the lowest normalized peripheral clonal expansion, especially among CD8+ T cells. After ivuxolimab, CD8+ T cells had more expanded clones than CD4+ T cells on average. The antigen specificity of the clonally expanded peripheral T cells was not determined. At doses from 0.1 to 3.0 mg/kg, clonal expansion was seen in both CD4+ and CD8+ blood T cells between baseline and week 6. Low levels of normalized T-cell clonal expansion were also seen in some patients who did not respond.

The sample was CD4+ or CD8+ T cells sorted from blood, taken in a trial of the OX40 agonist ivuxolimab. The clonotype comes from an adult with an advanced solid tumor such as melanoma, head and neck, liver or kidney cancer. The chain couples TRBV5-3 to TRBJ2-7; a tentative D match to TRBD1 spans 5 bases. TRBV5-3 is given ORF status, its function remaining uncertain. The nucleotide sequence is given as TGTGCCAGGCTCCCAGGGCCCGAGCCCTACGAGCAGTACTTC. Its protein reads: CARLPGPEPYEQYF.